The sample holds a few counts of the clone carrying this TCR beta chain. Its antigen remains unknown. The entry originates in a study of spatial heterogeneity in lung cancer. Whole-study context: The study observed each unique TCR and UMI combination more than ten times on average in raw reads.

Germline assignment: CDR1 SGHRS and CDR2 YFSETQ. V shed 0 bases and J shed 5 bases, with 9 bases lying between them. The CDR3 spans 14 residues. Study-level results: Detection of ubiquitous tumor TCRs in blood was higher at resection than follow-up.

Time point of the sample: blood at routine non-recurrence follow-up after resection. Whole RNA came from tumor, nontumor lung or frozen PBMC and was sequenced without being sorted. A unique molecular identifier was attached to every TCR cDNA molecule. TCRdb re-analysed the 5' RACE reads in MiXCR, keeping a single row per CDR3 protein. In the table there are 100,000 to 120,000 distinct CDR3 sequences, more than 10% of which are singletons. The specimen comprised PBMCs, sampled at follow-up. V is TRBV5-1 and J is TRBJ2-4, with D uncertain. The clonotype was recovered from a female donor with early-stage non-small cell lung cancer. The CDR3 reads CASSLVNSQNIQYF. The CDR3, as DNA: TGCGCCAGCAGCTTGGTAAACAGCCAAAACATTCAGTACTTC.